What follows are 14 T cell receptor beta chains derived from one specimen sequenced in a study of shared clonotypes between healthy human individuals. Clones were sequenced by immunoSEQ multiplex PCR, and TCRdb holds only the in-frame ones, with some missing. The sample records roughly 500,000 clones, 90% to 96% being singletons. Sequencing was carried out using naive CD4+ T cells sorted from blood. Subset specified: CD45RA+ positively selected. The receptors here all came from a woman in her 30s in good health.

This rearrangement joins TRBV7-9 to TRBJ2-3; no definite D call. Germline lookup yields CDR1 SEHNR and CDR2 FQNEAQ (reference sequence). The CDR3 runs to 15 residues. V lost 3 bases, J lost 2 bases, and 12 bases lay in between. The CDR3 spells CASSLTQSVTDTQYF. The CDR3 DNA is TGTGCCAGCAGCTTGACCCAATCCGTCACAGATACGCAGTATTTT.

The chain combines TRBV29-1 with TRBJ2-5; 11 bases agree with TRBD2. Germline V CDR1 and CDR2: SQVTM, ANQGSEA. Unmatched junction bases numbered 5, after V lost 7 bases and J lost 4 bases. CDR3 size: 13 residues. The DNA of the CDR3 is TGCAGCGGCCGTAGCGGGAGGGGAGAGACCCAGTACTTC. It codes for CSGRSGRGETQYF. The full variable domain, rest sourced from reference TRBV29-1 and TRBJ2-5, is SAVISQKPSRDICQRGTSLTIQCQVDSQVTMMFWYRQQPGQSLTLIATANQGSEATYESGFVIDKFPISRPNLTFSTLTVSNMSPEDSSIYLCSGRSGRGETQYFGPGTRLLVL.

The chain has TRBV4-1 and TRBJ2-3, with 11 bases lining up with TRBD2. Germline-derived CDR1 and CDR2 are MGHRA and YSYEKL. The trim removed 5 bases at V and 3 bases at J, leaving 7 bases unmatched. This CDR3 has 16 residues. In DNA, the CDR3 is TGCGCCAGCAGCGGAGCCGGGACTAGCGGTACAGATACGCAGTATTTT. Translating it yields CASSGAGTSGTDTQYF.

The V call is TRBV6-5, the J call TRBJ2-2; possibly TRBD2 for D (6 bases). The CDR3 contains 14 residues. Trimming took off 6 bases at V and 2 bases at J, with 10 bases between the two ends. The germline V gene has CDR1 MNHEY and CDR2 SVGAGI. The CDR3 region is CASRRGANTGELFF. The CDR3 DNA reads as TGTGCCAGCAGGCGCGGGGCCAACACCGGGGAGCTGTTTTTT.

This clone was detected once. The gene calls are TRBV7-2 and TRBJ2-7, with TRBD2 as a possible D gene (5 bases). Trimming took 2 bases from V and 7 from J, leaving 21 bases between them. In germline, CDR1 is SGHTA, CDR2 FQGNSA. The CDR3 has 16 residues. CDR3 in amino acids: CASSLNGGEFTGEQYF. Here the CDR3 DNA reads TGTGCCAGCAGCTTAAATGGCGGAGAATTCACGGGGGAGCAGTACTTC.

This sequence joins TRBV28 and TRBJ1-1, with no clear D. The CDR3 covers 12 residues. CDR1 is MDHEN, CDR2 SYDVKM, per germline. V lost 3 bases, J lost 0 bases, and 2 bases lay in between. The CDR3 DNA follows: TGTGCCAGCAGTTTCGTGAACACTGAAGCTTTCTTT. Protein: CASSFVNTEAFF.

This rearrangement joins TRBV28 to TRBJ2-7; D uncertain. The length of the CDR3 is 12 residues. The V end was cut by 2 bases, the J end by 0 bases, with 2 bases between. Germline CDR1 reads MDHEN; CDR2 reads SYDVKM. The CDR3 loop reads CASSLPSYEQYF. The CDR3 DNA reads TGTGCCAGCAGTTTACCCTCCTACGAGCAGTACTTC.

V usage is TRBV29-1 and J usage is TRBJ2-7; 13 bases are a match to TRBD2. Germline V lookup: CDR1 SQVTM, CDR2 ANQGSEA. The CDR3 covers 20 residues. V dropped 4 bases and J dropped 4; count of bases not matched to a gene: 22. The CDR3 region is CSVVVWEGGRTSGSSYEQYF. The CDR3, as DNA: TGCAGCGTTGTCGTTTGGGAGGGAGGCAGGACTAGCGGGAGCTCGTACGAGCAGTACTTC.

The CDR3 DNA reads TGTGCCAGCAGCCAAAGTCCCGATCAGCCCCAGCATTTT. Translation gives CASSQSPDQPQHF. This chain links TRBV7-9 with TRBJ1-5; D remains unclear. V was clipped by 5 bases and J by 5 bases, with 10 bases between them. This CDR3 contains 13 residues. The germline CDR1 and CDR2 sequences are SEHNR and FQNEAQ (reference sequence).

In this sample, this clone turned up once. V is TRBV18 and J is TRBJ1-2; 7 bases are a match to TRBD1. Germline assignment: CDR1 KGHSH and CDR2 LQKENI. With 4 bases clipped from V and 3 bases from J, the junction kept 2 bases outside the gene matches. The CDR3 has 13 residues. This chain's CDR3 is CASSRDSHYGYTF. The CDR3 DNA sequence: TGTGCCAGCTCACGGGACAGCCACTATGGCTACACCTTC.

The chain couples TRBV28 to TRBJ2-1; 9 nucleotides line up with TRBD1. Germline CDR1 and CDR2: MDHEN and SYDVKM. The V segment lost 9 bases and the J segment 8 bases; nucleotides outside the gene matches: 11. The CDR3 extends over 14 amino acids. The CDR3 region has the DNA TGTGCCAGTAAACCGGGACAGGGAGGGTATGAGCAGTTCTTC. This encodes CASKPGQGGYEQFF.

The chain uses TRBV6-6 and TRBJ1-4; a possible D gene is TRBD1 (6 bases). The CDR3 runs to 15 residues. In germline, CDR1 is MNHNY, CDR2 SVGAGI (reference sequence). The V gene lost 5 bases and the J gene lost 7 bases, with 17 bases spanning the gap. CDR3 DNA: TGTGCCAGCAGTCCCAACAGGGCCCCCCTTGAAAAACTGTTTTTT. This sequence encodes CASSPNRAPLEKLFF.

This chain uses TRBV19 with TRBJ2-7; 7 bases are shared with TRBD1. V shed 3 bases, J shed 2 bases, and the junction held 4 bases outside the gene matches. This CDR3 is built from 14 residues. Germline lookup yields CDR1 LNHDA and CDR2 SQIVND (reference sequence). For the CDR3, the DNA is TGTGCCAGTAGTATGGGACAGAAAACCTACGAGCAGTACTTC. This translates into CASSMGQKTYEQYF.

The chain uses TRBV5-1 and TRBJ2-3, with 9 bases lining up with TRBD2. The V gene end was trimmed by 0 bases and the J gene end by 2 bases; junction bases not matched to a gene: 7. The germline gives CDR1 SGHRS, CDR2 YFSETQ. CDR3 length: 17 amino acids. In DNA form, the CDR3 reads TGCGCCAGCAGCTTGGCCGGAGCGGGAGGCTTCACAGATACGCAGTATTTT. It yields the protein CASSLAGAGGFTDTQYF.